These 12 T cell receptor beta chains share one sample of origin, sequenced in a study of control samples from healthy donors and cancer patients. Method: immunoSEQ multiplex PCR; TCRdb's copy keeps in-frame clones and lacks some. The data hold about 130,000 clones, with around 92% observed a single time. Material: blood. These receptors all stem from a woman aged 45-65 years in good health.

The chain couples TRBV27 to TRBJ2-7; D is perhaps TRBD1 or TRBD2 (5 bases each). CDR3 length equals 11 residues. The germline V gene has CDR1 MNHEY and CDR2 SMNVEV (reference sequence). The germline V and J ends were trimmed by 6 bases and 4 bases, with 7 bases remaining between them. The CDR3, as DNA: TGTGCCAGCAGGAGGGGTTACGAGCAGTACTTC. Its translation is CASRRGYEQYF.

This sequence joins TRBV19 and TRBJ2-1; possibly TRBD2 for D (5 bases). The CDR3 loop spans 12 amino acids. The V end was cut by 1 base, the J end by 10 bases, with 8 bases between. CDR1 and CDR2 (germline): LNHDA, SQIVND (reference sequence). The CDR3 region has the DNA TGTGCCAGTAGTATAGTAAGCGGCGAGCAGTTCTTC. Translated, it gives CASSIVSGEQFF.

Regarding this clone: Other DNA sequences in the same sample also yield this CDR3. The rearrangement joins TRBV5-1 to TRBJ2-1, with D unresolved. The CDR3 has 13 amino acids. Germline CDR1 reads SGHRS; CDR2 reads YFSETQ. Trimming removed 4 bases from V and 4 bases from J, with 9 bases in between. CDR3 in DNA: TGCGCCAGCAGCCTCGGAAGTTACAATGAGCAGTTCTTC. The encoded protein is CASSLGSYNEQFF.

The chain carries TRBV6-1 and TRBJ1-2; D not certain. V lost 3 bases and J 6 bases, leaving 11 bases between the germline ends. The CDR3 has 13 residues. Per the germline V gene, CDR1 is MNHNS and CDR2 is SASEGT. The CDR3 here is CASSDTVRDGYTF. The CDR3 DNA sequence: TGTGCCAGCAGTGACACGGTCCGTGATGGCTACACCTTC.

The genes are TRBV2 and TRBJ1-4, with 12 bases identical to TRBD1. This CDR3 has 18 residues. Germline trimming cut 6 bases from V and 2 bases from J; bases unmatched to any gene: 10. Germline V gene sequence: CDR1 SNHLY, CDR2 FYNNEI. CDR3 bases: TGTGCCAGCAGGGGGCCGGGACAGGGGGCAGCGACTAATGAAAAACTGTTTTTT. It encodes CASRGPGQGAATNEKLFF.

The V and J genes are TRBV19 and TRBJ2-5; the match to TRBD2 covers 7 bases. Germline-derived CDR1 and CDR2 are LNHDA and SQIVND (reference sequence). Trimming took 6 bases from V and 5 from J; bases not matched to a gene: 9. The CDR3 runs to 14 residues. This CDR3 is CASSRSTSSETQYF. DNA for the CDR3: TGTGCCAGTAGCCGATCGACTAGCAGTGAGACCCAGTACTTC.

The rearrangement joins TRBV19 to TRBJ2-2; D is perhaps TRBD2 (5 bases). V lost 1 base and J 4 bases, leaving 10 bases between the germline ends. The CDR3 sequence is 15 residues long. Germline-derived CDR1 and CDR2 are LNHDA and SQIVND (reference sequence). CDR3 coding DNA: TGTGCCAGTAGTATAGTCGGGGAGACCACCGGGGAGCTGTTTTTT. Its protein is CASSIVGETTGELFF.

The chain uses TRBV4-2 and TRBJ1-1; D call uncertain. V gave up 1 base and J gave up 5 bases, with 8 bases separating them. The CDR3 is made up of 13 amino acids. CDR1 and CDR2 from the germline V gene are LGHNA and YNFKEQ. CDR3 DNA sequence: TGTGCCAGCAGCCAAGGTCCGGAGACTGAAGCTTTCTTT. It is translated as CASSQGPETEAFF.

This chain uses TRBV4-1 with TRBJ2-7; 7 bases are shared with TRBD1. CDR1 is MGHRA and CDR2 is YSYEKL in the germline V gene. The CDR3 is 14 amino acids. V was pared by 1 base and J by 2 bases, with 2 bases of the junction left unmatched. The DNA of the CDR3 is TGCGCCAGCAGCCAAGCCGACAGGGCCTACGAGCAGTACTTC. Residues: CASSQADRAYEQYF.

This chain links TRBV19 with TRBJ1-2; D gene ambiguous. The V end lost 7 bases, the J end lost 5 bases, and 8 bases lay between the germline ends. Germline V gives CDR1 LNHDA, CDR2 SQIVND (reference sequence). The CDR3 has 11 amino acids. In DNA, the CDR3 is TGTGCCAGTAAGGGAGTTTATGGCTACACCTTC. Translating it yields CASKGVYGYTF.

CDR3 nucleotides: TGTGCCAGCGGAAGTCTATTTACCTACGAGCAGTACTTC. Translation gives CASGSLFTYEQYF. The V gene is TRBV6-5, the J gene TRBJ2-7; D not certain. The V gene lost 8 bases and the J gene lost 2 bases, with 13 bases spanning the gap. The CDR3 contains 13 residues. In germline, CDR1 is MNHEY, CDR2 SVGAGI.

The chain recombines TRBV29-1 with TRBJ1-1, with D maybe TRBD1 (6 bases). V dropped 4 bases and J dropped 4 bases, with 16 bases sitting between them. CDR3 length equals 14 residues. The germline V gene has CDR1 SQVTM and CDR2 ANQGSEA. CDR3 DNA: TGCAGCGTTGTTTCGGAGGGGGGGGCCACTGAAGCTTTCTTT. It encodes CSVVSEGGATEAFF. The whole variable domain, remainder taken from reference TRBV29-1 and TRBJ1-1, is SAVISQKPSRDICQRGTSLTIQCQVDSQVTMMFWYRQQPGQSLTLIATANQGSEATYESGFVIDKFPISRPNLTFSTLTVSNMSPEDSSIYLCSVVSEGGATEAFFGQGTRLTVV.